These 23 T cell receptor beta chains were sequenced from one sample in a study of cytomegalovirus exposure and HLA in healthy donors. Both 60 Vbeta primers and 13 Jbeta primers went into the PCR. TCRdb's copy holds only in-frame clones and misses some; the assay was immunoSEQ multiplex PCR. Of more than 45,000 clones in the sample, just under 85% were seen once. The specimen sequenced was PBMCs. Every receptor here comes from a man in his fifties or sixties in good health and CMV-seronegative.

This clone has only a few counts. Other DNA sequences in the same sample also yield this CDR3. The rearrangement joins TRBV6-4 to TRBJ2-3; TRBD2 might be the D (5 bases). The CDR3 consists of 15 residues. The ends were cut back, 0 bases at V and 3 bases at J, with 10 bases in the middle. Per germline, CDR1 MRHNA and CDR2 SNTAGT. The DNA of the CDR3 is TGTGCCAGCAGTGACTCGAGCGGCGGAACAGATACGCAGTATTTT. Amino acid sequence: CASSDSSGGTDTQYF.

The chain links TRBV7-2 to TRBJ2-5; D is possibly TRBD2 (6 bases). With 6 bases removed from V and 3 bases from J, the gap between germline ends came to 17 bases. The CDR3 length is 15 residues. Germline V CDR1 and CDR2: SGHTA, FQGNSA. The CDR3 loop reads CASRLGGGAEETQYF. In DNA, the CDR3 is TGTGCCAGCAGGCTAGGCGGCGGGGCAGAAGAGACCCAGTACTTC.

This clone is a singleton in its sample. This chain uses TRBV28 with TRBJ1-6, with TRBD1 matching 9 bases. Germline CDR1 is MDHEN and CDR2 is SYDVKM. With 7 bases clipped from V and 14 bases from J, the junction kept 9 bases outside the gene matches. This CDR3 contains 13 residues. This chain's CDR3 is CASNLDRGRSLHF. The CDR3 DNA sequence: TGTGCCAGCAACCTTGACAGGGGGAGGTCCCTCCACTTT.

The DNA of the CDR3 is TGTGCCTGGGACAGGGCGCGCTATGGCTACACCTTC. Its protein is CAWDRARYGYTF. This sequence joins TRBV30 and TRBJ1-2; 7 nucleotides agree with TRBD1. Trimming cost V 5 bases and J 4 bases; bases outside gene matches: 4. Germline lookup yields CDR1 GTSNPN and CDR2 SVGIG (reference sequence). The CDR3 spans 12 residues.

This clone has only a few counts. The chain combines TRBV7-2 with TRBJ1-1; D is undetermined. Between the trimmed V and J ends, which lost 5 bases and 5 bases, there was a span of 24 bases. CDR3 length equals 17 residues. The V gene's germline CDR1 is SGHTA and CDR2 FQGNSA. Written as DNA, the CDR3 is TGTGCCAGCAGCCCGCGGGGAGGGCCAGGAGCCCTAACTGAAGCTTTCTTT. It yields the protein CASSPRGGPGALTEAFF.

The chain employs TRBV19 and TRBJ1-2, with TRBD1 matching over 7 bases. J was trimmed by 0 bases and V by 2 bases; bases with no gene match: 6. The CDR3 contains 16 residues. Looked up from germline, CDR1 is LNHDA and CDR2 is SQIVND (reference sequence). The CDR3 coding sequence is TGTGCCAGTAGTATAAGGGACAGACTAGCTAACTATGGCTACACCTTC. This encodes CASSIRDRLANYGYTF.

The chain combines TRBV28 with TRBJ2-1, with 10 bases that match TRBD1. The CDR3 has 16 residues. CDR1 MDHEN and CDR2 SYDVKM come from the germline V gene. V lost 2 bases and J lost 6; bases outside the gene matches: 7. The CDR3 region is CASSLRGQGRSNEQFF. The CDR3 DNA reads TGTGCCAGCAGTTTAAGGGGACAGGGGCGATCCAATGAGCAGTTCTTC.

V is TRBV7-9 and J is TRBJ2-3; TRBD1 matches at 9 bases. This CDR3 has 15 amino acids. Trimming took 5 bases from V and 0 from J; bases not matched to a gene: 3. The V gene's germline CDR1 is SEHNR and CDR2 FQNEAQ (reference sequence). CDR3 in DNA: TGTGCCAGCAGCGCCGGGACAGGGAGCACAGATACGCAGTATTTT. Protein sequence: CASSAGTGSTDTQYF.

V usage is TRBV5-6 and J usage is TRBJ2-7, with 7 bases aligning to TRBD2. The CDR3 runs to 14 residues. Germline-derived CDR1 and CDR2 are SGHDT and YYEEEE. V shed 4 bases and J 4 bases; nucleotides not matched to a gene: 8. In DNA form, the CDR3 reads TGTGCCAGCAGCCTCCGGGGAGGGAGGTACGAGCAGTACTTC. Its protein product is CASSLRGGRYEQYF.

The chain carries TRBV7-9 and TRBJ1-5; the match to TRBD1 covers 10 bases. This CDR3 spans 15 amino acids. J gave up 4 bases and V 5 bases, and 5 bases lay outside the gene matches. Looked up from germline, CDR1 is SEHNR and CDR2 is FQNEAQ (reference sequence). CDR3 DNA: TGTGCCAGCAGCGCGACAGGGGGCTCGAATCAGCCCCAGCATTTT. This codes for CASSATGGSNQPQHF.

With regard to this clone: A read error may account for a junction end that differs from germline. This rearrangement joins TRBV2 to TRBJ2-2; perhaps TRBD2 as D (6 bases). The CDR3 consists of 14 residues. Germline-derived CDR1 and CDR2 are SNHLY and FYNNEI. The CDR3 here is CASSDRIGTGGLFF. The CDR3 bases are TGTGCCAGCAGTGACAGGATCGGCACCGGGGGGCTGTTTTTT.

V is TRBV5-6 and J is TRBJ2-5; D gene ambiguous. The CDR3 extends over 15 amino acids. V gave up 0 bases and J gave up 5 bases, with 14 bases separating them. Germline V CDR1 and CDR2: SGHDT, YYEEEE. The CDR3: CASSLGSVRRETQYF. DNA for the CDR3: TGTGCCAGCAGCTTGGGTTCCGTCCGTCGGGAGACCCAGTACTTC.

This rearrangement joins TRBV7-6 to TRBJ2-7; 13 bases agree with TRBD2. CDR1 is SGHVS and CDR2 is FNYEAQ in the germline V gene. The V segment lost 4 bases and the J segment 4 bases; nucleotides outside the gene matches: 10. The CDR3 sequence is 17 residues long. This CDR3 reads CASSSTLAGGPRYEQYF. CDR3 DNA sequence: TGTGCCAGCAGCTCTACACTAGCGGGGGGGCCGAGATACGAGCAGTACTTC.

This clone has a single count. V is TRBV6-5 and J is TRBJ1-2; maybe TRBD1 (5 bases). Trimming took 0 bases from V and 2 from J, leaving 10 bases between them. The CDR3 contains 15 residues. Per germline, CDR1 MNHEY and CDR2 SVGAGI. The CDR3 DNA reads TGTGCCAGCAGTTACTCTAGACAGCCCAACTATGGCTACACCTTC. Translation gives CASSYSRQPNYGYTF.

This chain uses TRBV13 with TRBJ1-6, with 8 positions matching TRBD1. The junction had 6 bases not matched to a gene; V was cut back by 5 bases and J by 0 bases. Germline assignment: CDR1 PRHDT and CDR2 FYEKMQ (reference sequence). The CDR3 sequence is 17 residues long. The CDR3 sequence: CASSTGGTSSYNSPLHF. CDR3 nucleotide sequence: TGTGCCAGCAGCACAGGGGGGACGAGCTCCTATAATTCACCCCTCCACTTT.

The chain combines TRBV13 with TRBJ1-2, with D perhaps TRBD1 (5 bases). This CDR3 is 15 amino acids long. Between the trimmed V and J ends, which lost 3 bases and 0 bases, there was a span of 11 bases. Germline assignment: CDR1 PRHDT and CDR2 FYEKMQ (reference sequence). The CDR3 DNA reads TGTGCCAGCAGCTTCGACAGACAGCCTAACTATGGCTACACCTTC. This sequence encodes CASSFDRQPNYGYTF.

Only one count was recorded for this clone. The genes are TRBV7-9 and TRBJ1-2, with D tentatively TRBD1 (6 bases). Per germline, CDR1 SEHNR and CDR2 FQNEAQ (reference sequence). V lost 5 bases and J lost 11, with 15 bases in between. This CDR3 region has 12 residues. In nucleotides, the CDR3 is TGTGCCAGCAGCGGTCAGGGAGGGGGGTACACCTTC. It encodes CASSGQGGGYTF.

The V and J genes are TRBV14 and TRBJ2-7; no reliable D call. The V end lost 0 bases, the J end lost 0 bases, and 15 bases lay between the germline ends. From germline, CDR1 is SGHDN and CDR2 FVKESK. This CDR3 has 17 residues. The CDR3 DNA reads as TGTGCCAGCAGCCAAGACGGGTTAGTACTACCCTCCTACGAGCAGTACTTC. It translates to CASSQDGLVLPSYEQYF.

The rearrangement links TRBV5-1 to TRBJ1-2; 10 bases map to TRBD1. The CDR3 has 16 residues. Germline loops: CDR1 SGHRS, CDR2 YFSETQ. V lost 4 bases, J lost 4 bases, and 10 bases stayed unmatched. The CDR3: CASSPGPGDRGYGYTF. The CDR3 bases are TGCGCCAGCAGCCCTGGTCCCGGGGACAGGGGCTATGGCTACACCTTC.

The chain's CDR3 is CASSPLADSYEQYF. The DNA for the CDR3 is TGTGCCAGTAGTCCGTTAGCGGATTCCTACGAGCAGTACTTC. The gene calls are TRBV19 and TRBJ2-7; TRBD2 might be the D (6 bases). The V end lost 5 bases, the J end lost 1 base, and 12 bases lay between the germline ends. Germline V gene lookup returns CDR1 LNHDA and CDR2 SQIVND (reference sequence). The CDR3 loop spans 14 amino acids.

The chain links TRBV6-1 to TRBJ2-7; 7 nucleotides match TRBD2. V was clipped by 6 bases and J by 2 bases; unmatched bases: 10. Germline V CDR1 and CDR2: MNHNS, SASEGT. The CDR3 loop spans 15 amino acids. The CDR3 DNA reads TGTGCCAGCAGCCCTTCGACGGGGGGAACCTACGAGCAGTACTTC. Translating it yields CASSPSTGGTYEQYF.

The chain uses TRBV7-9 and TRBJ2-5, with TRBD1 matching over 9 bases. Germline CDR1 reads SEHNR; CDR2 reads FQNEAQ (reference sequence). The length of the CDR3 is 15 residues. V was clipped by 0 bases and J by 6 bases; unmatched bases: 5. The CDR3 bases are TGTGCCAGCAGCTTAGCCGGGACAGGGACGCAGACCCAGTACTTC. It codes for CASSLAGTGTQTQYF.

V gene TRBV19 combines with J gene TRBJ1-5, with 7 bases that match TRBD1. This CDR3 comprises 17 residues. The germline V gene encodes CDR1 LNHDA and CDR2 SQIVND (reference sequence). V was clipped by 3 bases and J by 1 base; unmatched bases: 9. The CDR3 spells CASSMIKGAGSNQPQHF. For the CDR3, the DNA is TGTGCCAGTAGTATGATTAAGGGGGCAGGAAGCAATCAGCCCCAGCATTTT.